The 18 T cell receptor beta chains listed next were all sequenced from one sample in a study of blood T cells in healthy people across ages. PCR was performed a second time for about 7 to 11 cycles using a sample-barcoded 5' primer and a J-beta primer mix. TCRdb used MiXCR to reprocess the 5' RACE reads, holding one entry per CDR3 protein. The data hold 1.5 million to 2 million distinct CDR3 sequences, with approximately 30% observed a single time. The sample was blood. The receptors were gathered from a woman younger than 45 in good health.

The table lists this clonotype with a few counts. This chain connects TRBV6-5 to TRBJ2-7; 15 nucleotides align to TRBD2. The CDR3 is 17 residues long. V lost 4 bases and J lost 5; bases outside the gene matches: 9. Germline CDR1 is MNHEY and CDR2 is SVGAGI. This CDR3 reads CASSFTFGLAGGHEQYF. As DNA, the CDR3 is TGTGCCAGCAGTTTCACCTTTGGACTAGCGGGAGGGCACGAGCAGTACTTC.

In its sample, this clonotype was seen once. A read error may explain this, as a much larger clone is one base away. This CDR3 is missing its conserved last phenylalanine or tryptophan, likely due to a read error. The chain employs TRBV3-1 and TRBJ2-7; D not resolved. The closer fit of TRBJ2-5 to the DNA end suggests the J call may be wrong. Germline values: CDR1 LGHDT, CDR2 YNNKEL (reference sequence). CDR3 length: 14 amino acids. CDR3 coding DNA: TGTGCCAGCAGCGATTGGCGGAATCGAGAGACCCAGTACTTG. Protein sequence: CASSDWRNRETQYL.

The chain recombines TRBV7-9 with TRBJ2-3, with 8 bases aligning to TRBD1. The CDR3 loop spans 15 amino acids. Germline CDR1 and CDR2: SEHNR and FQNEAQ (reference sequence). V trimming: 10 bases; J trimming: 2 bases; junction bases outside the gene matches: 11. CDR3: CATLGGTGLTDTQYF. The DNA of the CDR3 is TGTGCCACCCTAGGCGGGACAGGTCTCACAGATACGCAGTATTTT.

This clonotype was seen repeatedly, ten times or more. The rearrangement uses TRBV12-3 or TRBV12-4 and TRBJ2-4, with a tentative D call TRBD1 (6 bases). The CDR3 sequence is 13 residues long. V was cut by 6 bases and J by 5 bases, with 11 bases left in between. The CDR3 sequence: CASSSGVQNIQYF. Here the CDR3 DNA reads TGTGCCAGCAGCTCAGGGGTCCAAAACATTCAGTACTTC.

Many counts were recorded for this clonotype. The rearrangement links TRBV7-2 to TRBJ2-5; 8 bases are a match to TRBD1. This CDR3 is 16 amino acids long. Germline V lookup: CDR1 SGHTA, CDR2 FQGNSA. V trimming: 5 bases; J trimming: 1 base; junction bases outside the gene matches: 9. Here the CDR3 reads CASSPHRTGLQETQYF. As DNA, the CDR3 is TGTGCCAGCAGCCCCCACCGGACAGGGCTCCAAGAGACCCAGTACTTC.

The chain uses TRBV5-1 and TRBJ2-7; 11 nucleotides align to TRBD2. J lost 2 bases, V lost 4 bases, and 8 bases had no gene match. Germline CDR1 SGHRS, CDR2 YFSETQ. The CDR3 loop spans 16 amino acids. CDR3 bases: TGCGCCAGCAGCCTGGGGGGGACTAGCGGAGCCTACGAGCAGTACTTC. Translation gives CASSLGGTSGAYEQYF.

The chain recombines TRBV4-3 with TRBJ1-1, with 8 bases lining up with TRBD1. Germline assignment: CDR1 LGHNA and CDR2 YSLEER. V shed 0 bases, J shed 1 base, and the junction held 4 bases outside the gene matches. The CDR3 is 16 amino acids. The CDR3 loop reads CASSQDGQGWNTEAFF. The DNA of the CDR3 is TGCGCCAGCAGCCAAGATGGACAGGGTTGGAACACTGAAGCTTTCTTT.

The chain employs TRBV5-4 and TRBJ2-1; D might be TRBD2 (6 bases). With 1 base removed from V and 2 bases from J, the gap between germline ends came to 10 bases. The CDR3 covers 15 residues. Germline CDR1 is SGHNT and CDR2 is YYREEE (reference sequence). The CDR3 spells CASSLLARTYNEQFF. CDR3 DNA sequence: TGTGCCAGCAGCTTGCTAGCGCGTACCTACAATGAGCAGTTCTTC.

The chain employs TRBV29-1 and TRBJ2-5; 7 nucleotides agree with TRBD1. The J call is uncertain, as TRBJ2-1 better fits the DNA end. This CDR3 spans 13 amino acids. Germline V gene sequence: CDR1 SQVTM, CDR2 ANQGSEA. The CDR3 sequence: CSVERGQQETQFF. The DNA of the CDR3 is TGCAGCGTTGAACGGGGACAGCAAGAGACCCAGTTCTTC.

This clonotype came up many times. This chain connects TRBV4-1 to TRBJ1-4; a weak D match, TRBD1 (5 bases). Trimming stripped 7 bases from V and 5 bases from J, with 23 bases between. The length of the CDR3 is 17 residues. Germline CDR1 is MGHRA and CDR2 is YSYEKL. The chain's CDR3 is CASNDVMGRELNEKLFF. Here the CDR3 DNA reads TGCGCCAGCAACGACGTAATGGGACGGGAACTAAATGAAAAACTGTTTTTT.

The V call is TRBV30, the J call TRBJ2-3; 8 nucleotides line up with TRBD1. The CDR3 spans 16 residues. Germline V gene data show CDR1 as GTSNPN and CDR2 as SVGIG (reference sequence). V gave up 3 bases and J gave up 0 bases; unmatched junction bases: 8. The CDR3 protein is CAWSPGQEKSTDTQYF. For the CDR3, the DNA is TGTGCCTGGAGCCCGGGACAGGAAAAAAGCACAGATACGCAGTATTTT.

This clonotype was detected only once. This chain joins TRBV12-5 and TRBJ1-5, with 11 bases aligning to TRBD1. The CDR3 has 15 residues. Germline V gene lookup returns CDR1 LGHNT and CDR2 FRNRAP. V gave up 6 bases and J gave up 11 bases; unmatched junction bases: 12. CDR3 sequence reads: CASGHGTGGQSAQHF. The CDR3 bases are TGTGCTAGTGGCCACGGGACAGGGGGACAATCAGCCCAGCATTTT.

This clonotype was observed once. This may be a read error: a much more frequent sequence differs by one nucleotide. This chain connects TRBV20-1 to TRBJ2-1, with 9 bases matching TRBD2. Germline loops: CDR1 DFQATT, CDR2 SNEGSKA (reference sequence). Trimming at V came to 5 bases and at J to 13 bases, leaving 9 bases not matched to a gene. The CDR3 is 12 residues long. The CDR3 protein is CSAWTSEETQFF. DNA of the CDR3: TGCAGTGCTTGGACTAGCGAGGAGACCCAGTTCTTC.

This sequence joins TRBV6-6 and TRBJ1-6; D might be TRBD1 (5 bases). Germline loops: CDR1 MNHNY, CDR2 SVGAGI (reference sequence). With 8 bases removed from V and 11 bases from J, the gap between germline ends came to 13 bases. This CDR3 is built from 12 residues. CDR3 DNA sequence: TGTGCCAGCCTGGAGGGGAATCCACCCCTCCACTTT. Its translation is CASLEGNPPLHF.

This clonotype was seen many times. CDR3: CSVEEPGIRYNEQFF. CDR3 nucleotide sequence: TGCAGCGTTGAAGAGCCAGGGATTCGCTACAATGAGCAGTTCTTC. The rearrangement uses TRBV29-1 and TRBJ2-1, with D perhaps matching TRBD1 (5 bases). The CDR3 spans 15 residues. The germline V and J ends were trimmed by 0 bases and 3 bases, with 12 bases remaining between them. Germline CDR1 is SQVTM and CDR2 is ANQGSEA.

This clonotype was detected a few times. The chain combines TRBV5-1 with TRBJ2-7; the D is unclear. Trimming took off 0 bases at V and 5 bases at J, with 6 bases between the two ends. The CDR3 has 12 amino acids. CDR1 is SGHRS, CDR2 YFSETQ, per germline. Here the CDR3 DNA reads TGCGCCAGCAGCTTGGCGAGTAACGAGCAGTACTTC. This encodes CASSLASNEQYF.

In its sample, this clonotype was seen a few times. The chain has TRBV7-9 and TRBJ2-7; 7 positions match TRBD2. CDR3 length: 17 amino acids. J lost 0 bases, V lost 5 bases, and 13 bases had no gene match. Looked up from germline, CDR1 is SEHNR and CDR2 is FQNEAQ (reference sequence). DNA of the CDR3: TGTGCCAGCAGCCCCGGCGGCCGTAGCGGGCACTCCTACGAGCAGTACTTC. This translates into CASSPGGRSGHSYEQYF.

This clonotype was counted ten times or more. The CDR3: CASSRTGAGMSGEQYF. The CDR3 bases are TGCGCCAGCAGCAGGACAGGGGCTGGGATGAGCGGCGAGCAGTACTTC. This chain uses TRBV5-1 with TRBJ2-7, with 9 bases that match TRBD1. The CDR3 runs 16 residues. The V gene end was trimmed by 4 bases and the J gene end by 6 bases; junction bases not matched to a gene: 14. Germline-derived CDR1 and CDR2 are SGHRS and YFSETQ.